Listed below are T cell receptor beta chains from one sample, sequenced in a study of blood T cell repertoires in COVID-19. Data came from immunoSEQ multiplex PCR; TCRdb stores just in-frame clones and leaves some out. The sample shows more than 110,000 clones, about nine tenths of them seen only once. Input material: peripheral blood. All receptors derive from a man aged 50 or older with active or convalescent COVID-19. The CDR3 runs from the conserved cysteine through the conserved F or W. A D gene is named only where the DNA matches it firmly. Clone sizes are given selectively: once, few, many, or a class where the clone is expanded.

TRBJ1-5,16,TRBD1,.,TRBV19,TGTGCCAGTACCACTGTAAGGGGGCCGGCCGATCAGCCCCAGCATTTT,CASTTVRGPADQPQHF
TRBJ2-1,14,.,.,TRBV29-1,TGCAGCGTTCAGGGGCCCGTCTCCTACAATGAGCAGTTCTTC,CSVQGPVSYNEQFF
TRBJ2-7,13,.,.,TRBV7-8,TGTGCCAGCAGCTTGGGCCATAGGATCGAGCAGTACTTC,CASSLGHRIEQYF
TRBJ1-4,14,TRBD1,.,TRBV25-1,TGTGCCAGCAGTCGGACAGGAGGGGGTGAAAAACTGTTTTTT,CASSRTGGGEKLFF
TRBJ2-7,15,.,.,TRBV3-1/TRBV3-2,TGTGCCAGCAGCCATGGTAGGACAGAGACCTACGAGCAGTACTTC,CASSHGRTETYEQYF
TRBJ2-3,14,.,.,TRBV19,TGTGCCAGTAGTCCCAGGGGCGGGACAGATACGCAGTATTTT,CASSPRGGTDTQYF
TRBJ2-1,13,TRBD2,.,TRBV24-1,TGTGCCACCCTGGGACTAGCGGGAGGTGAGCAGTTCTTC,CATLGLAGGEQFF
TRBJ2-7,12,.,.,TRBV7-9,TGTGCCAGCAGCGCCCAGAATGACGAGCAGTACTTC,CASSAQNDEQYF
TRBJ1-2,12,.,.,TRBV10-3,TGTGCCATCAGTGGTTCAGGGGAAGGCTACACCTTC,CAISGSGEGYTF
TRBJ2-7,12,.,once,TRBV6-5,TGTGCCAGCACCAAGCAGGGTTACGAGCAGTACTTC,CASTKQGYEQYF
TRBJ1-6,14,.,.,TRBV4-2,TGTGCCAGCAGCCAAGAGCAGGGGAATTCACCCCTCCACTTT,CASSQEQGNSPLHF
TRBJ2-2,15,TRBD2,once,TRBV7-2,TGTGCCAGCAGCCCCACAGCGGGAGGGGTCGGGGAGCTGTTTTTT,CASSPTAGGVGELFF
TRBJ2-3,17,TRBD2,.,TRBV19,TGTGCCAGTAGTATAGATCCTTGGGCGGGAGGAACAGATACGCAGTATTTT,CASSIDPWAGGTDTQYF
TRBJ1-4,15,TRBD1,.,TRBV6-5,TGTGCCAGCTGGGACAGGGGGCAAACTAATGAAAAACTGTTTTTT,CASWDRGQTNEKLFF
TRBJ1-2,17,TRBD1,.,TRBV18,TGTGCCAGCTCACCTATTTCGTCCGGGACAGAAAACTATGGCTACACCTTC,CASSPISSGTENYGYTF
TRBJ2-7,12,.,.,TRBV27,TGTGCCAGCAGAACTAACTCCTACGAGCAGTACTTC,CASRTNSYEQYF
TRBJ2-1,14,.,.,TRBV3-1/TRBV3-2,TGTGCCAGCAGCCGTTGGACAGATTACAATGAGCAGTTCTTC,CASSRWTDYNEQFF
TRBJ2-5,12,.,once,TRBV2,TGTGCCAGCCAACGGTCCCAAGAGACCCAGTACTTC,CASQRSQETQYF
TRBJ2-3,12,.,once,TRBV19,TGTGCCAGTAGTAGCAGGATAGATACGCAGTATTTT,CASSSRIDTQYF
TRBJ1-4,17,TRBD1,.,TRBV7-2,TGTGCCAGCAGCTTAGTAACGGGACAGGGGCCTAATGAAAAACTGTTTTTT,CASSLVTGQGPNEKLFF
TRBJ2-1,16,TRBD1,.,TRBV11-3,TGTGCCAGCAGCTTAGGCCAGGGACAGGGGCTCAATGAGCAGTTCTTC,CASSLGQGQGLNEQFF
TRBJ2-2,19,TRBD1,.,TRBV18,TGTGCCAGCTCACCAGAGGGGGCAAGGACTTCCGCGAACACCGGGGAGCTGTTTTTT,CASSPEGARTSANTGELFF
TRBJ2-3,16,TRBD2,.,TRBV28,TGTGCCAGCAGGGGGACTAGCGGGAGGGCGACAGATACGCAGTATTTT,CASRGTSGRATDTQYF
TRBJ1-1,14,TRBD1,.,TRBV28,TGTGCCAGCAGCTCGACAGGGGGCAACACTGAAGCTTTCTTT,CASSSTGGNTEAFF
TRBJ2-1,16,.,once,TRBV4-2,TGTGCCAGCAGCCAAGGTCGGAGCGGGCCCTACAATGAGCAGTTCTTC,CASSQGRSGPYNEQFF
TRBJ1-5,14,TRBD1,.,TRBV7-2,TGTGCCAGCAGCGATCGACAGGGATTGAAGCCCCAGCATTTT,CASSDRQGLKPQHF
TRBJ2-5,14,TRBD2,.,TRBV5-5,TGTGCCAGCAGCTTGGACGGGACTAGAGAGACCCAGTACTTC,CASSLDGTRETQYF
TRBJ1-6,15,.,.,TRBV5-6,TGTGCCAGCAGCCCGATGACAGCTTATAATTCACCCCTCCACTTT,CASSPMTAYNSPLHF
TRBJ1-6,15,TRBD1,.,TRBV19,TGTGCCAGTACTACCACCGGGACAGGGAACTCACCCCTCCACTTT,CASTTTGTGNSPLHF
TRBJ1-5,16,.,.,TRBV27,TGTGCCAGCAGTTCTGGACAGTTATATAGCAATCAGCCCCAGCATTTT,CASSSGQLYSNQPQHF
TRBJ2-1,16,.,.,TRBV21-1,TGTGCCAGCAGCAAAGGGGGGGGAAAAGGCAGGGATGAGCAGTTCTTC,CASSKGGGKGRDEQFF
TRBJ2-7,14,TRBD2,.,TRBV20-1,TGCAGTGCTAGTTTTGGGACTAGCGGTTACGAGCAGTACTTC,CSASFGTSGYEQYF
TRBJ2-7,12,TRBD1,.,TRBV29-1,TGCAGCACTCGGGACAGGGTTGGCGAGCAGTACTTC,CSTRDRVGEQYF
TRBJ1-1,13,.,.,TRBV19,TGTGCCAGTAGTATAGACGCAGGCACTGAAGCTTTCTTT,CASSIDAGTEAFF
TRBJ1-2,14,TRBD1,.,TRBV6-5,TGTGCCAGCAGTTTTACGGGACAGGGGGTTGGCTACACCTTC,CASSFTGQGVGYTF
TRBJ1-2,12,.,few,TRBV30,TGTGCCTGGAGTGTCCAGGGCTTCGGCTACACCTTC,CAWSVQGFGYTF
TRBJ2-3,14,.,.,TRBV6-5,TGTGCCAGCAGCCAGGGATTTAGCACAGATACGCAGTATTTT,CASSQGFSTDTQYF
TRBJ2-7,15,TRBD1,.,TRBV27,TGTGCCAGCAGTTTATCGATCACAGGGGGGCACGAGCAGTACTTC,CASSLSITGGHEQYF